This T cell receptor beta chain came from a study of shared clonotypes between healthy human individuals (TCRdb year 2020). A note on the overall study: The cohort included three men and a couple of women between 18 and 49 years of age. For each donor, CD4 naive and CD4 memory were each given three plates, CD8 naive was given two plates, and CD8 memory was given one plate. Blood TCR repertoires of a handful of healthy adults were deeply sequenced to estimate repertoire size and the extent of clonotype sharing between individuals. To increase sequencing depth and limit assay-specific biases, TCR repertoire library preparation and sequencing were carried out by different laboratories using diverse techniques. Per donor, leukapheresis produced somewhere between about 0.8 and 9.5 billion PBMCs. The paper as a whole reports these results and caveats: Clonotypes shared by all four sorted-subset donors showed higher generation probabilities than non-shared clonotypes. Estimated clonotype richness was generally larger for naive than for memory subsets. Based on pairwise subsampling, the degree of clonotype sharing among donors was expected to be affected by sequencing depth. Across a few donors, around 5.4% of naive CD4, roughly 3.5% of naive CD8, under 2.5% of memory CD4, and about 0.44% of memory CD8 clonotypes were shared. Even with the large sequencing depth, rarefaction of the sorted-subset datasets indicated that sequencing was incomplete. Because the study included only a small number of donors, the genetic and exposure-history diversity represented was limited. Only blood was sampled, and tissue TCR repertoires likely differ from those in blood.

CDR3 length: 11 amino acids, cysteine to phenylalanine. Just the 33-base CDR3 DNA is kept, in frame starting at base 1. Via the germline V gene, CDR1 is SGHRS and CDR2 YFSETQ. V is shortened by 5 bases, J by 3 bases, and the region joining them spans 6 bases. TCR CDR3 regions were amplified from genomic DNA by multiplex PCR using the deep immunoSEQ assay. Extracted genomic DNA from each cell subset was spread evenly across all wells of several immunoSEQ 96-well plates, with each plate serving as a replicate. For sorted subsets, around 200 ng genomic DNA, equal to tens of thousands of T cell genomes, was loaded into each replicate PCR. Purified libraries were quantified with a Qubit 3.0 fluorometer, sized on a Bioanalyzer 2100, and re-quantified with the KAPA Library Quantification kit. A separate single-read 150-cycle Illumina NextSeq 550 flow cell was used to sequence each immunoSEQ 96-well plate. In the source study's methods: The immunoSEQ output contained only junctional sequences without quality scores, so filtering could not match that applied to full-length reads. Sequences were annotated with PyIR, a Python wrapper for IgBLAST v1.9, using IMGT germline references to assign V/J genes and CDR3. Reads with weak V/J assignments (E-value above 1e-6), missing CDR3, stop codons, out-of-frame junctions, or ambiguous translated residues were removed. A V3J clonotype was defined by an identical inferred V gene, J gene, and CDR3 amino acid sequence. Percentage overlap between repertoires was calculated by dividing the number of shared unique clonotypes by the size of the smaller repertoire. Three approaches were used to assess repertoire richness: RTK rarefaction, the Chao1 estimator, and Recon v2.1 estimates of unobserved clonotypes. For all TCRbeta clonotypes obtained by the gDNA method from a few donors, generation probabilities were computed with OLGA. Held by TCRdb, this immuneACCESS table contains in-frame sequences only and omits some clones. Under half of the omission traces to an unresolved V gene where checked; the cause of the rest is unknown. That table furnishes V, J and clone size, whereas the DNA furnished D and trimming. A total of around 750,000 clones appear in this sample, approximately 74% of them only once. 1.5% to 2% of the sample is held by the ten biggest clonotypes.

The donors were healthy, HIV-negative adults who had no recently reported acute infections or vaccinations. Every donor was a Caucasian adult residing in Nashville, Tennessee, USA. Magnetic negative selection was used to enrich CD4+ T cells, after which naive cells were positively selected on CD45RA and the negative fraction became the memory subset. After blood collection by leukapheresis, PBMCs were isolated using Ficoll-Histopaque density gradient centrifugation and then cryopreserved in the vapor phase of liquid nitrogen. Purity and quantity of every magnetically sorted T cell population were checked by analytical flow cytometry. Genomic DNA was isolated from every sorted fraction and measured by UV absorbance on a Nanodrop 2000c. Comments on this clone: Its antigen is still unknown. A far larger clone is one nucleotide away, so this likely arose from a read error. The same CDR3 is also encoded by other DNA sequences in this sample.

Material for sequencing was memory CD4+ T cells sorted from blood. Interpreted using the paper, the cell subset or site label stands for: CD45RA-negative fraction. The sequence was obtained from a woman aged 30 to 39 in good health. The receptor chain draws on TRBV5-1 and TRBJ2-7; there is no confident call for the D gene. CDR3 region: CASSSNYEQYF. The DNA reads as follows: TGCGCCAGCAGTTCTAACTACGAGCAGTACTTC.